What follows describes a single T cell receptor beta chain. Its antigen is still unknown. The data belong to a study of radiotherapy plus CTLA-4 blockade in lung cancer. Patients had chemo-refractory metastatic non-small-cell lung cancer and received focal radiation plus CTLA-4 blockade that used ipilimumab. The CDR3 runs to 15 residues. Looked up from germline, CDR1 is SGHRS and CDR2 is YFSETQ. The V and J ends lost 3 bases and 2 bases respectively, with 13 bases between them. Overall study findings and caveats: In blood, after radiotherapy plus ipilimumab, tumor-derived TCR clones expanded.

TCRdb's table, derived via immunoSEQ multiplex PCR, lists solely in-frame clones and lacks some. The sample contains tens of thousands of clones, 70% to 90% of which appear only once. This chain joins TRBV5-1 and TRBJ2-3, with D possibly TRBD2 on 5 matching bases. The receptor was derived from a human donor with non-small cell lung cancer that progressed on radiotherapy plus ipilimumab. This material consisted of peripheral blood, taken from a patient treated with radiotherapy plus ipilimumab. The CDR3 here is CASSWTDGNTDTQYF. Written as DNA, the CDR3 is TGCGCCAGCAGCTGGACTGACGGTAACACAGATACGCAGTATTTT.